This TCR beta chain was sequenced during a study of CD8 T cells in ankylosing spondylitis. General observations from the study: A motif of roughly eight highly homologous TCR beta variants was seen as apparently characteristic of ankylosing spondylitis blood. There was reportedly significant enrichment of clones that were disease-linked in matched ankylosing spondylitis synovial fluid. Certain motif variants had earlier appeared in reactive arthritis synovial fluid and blood.

As the method for making TCR beta libraries, quantitative 5'-RACE with molecular barcodes was used. One entry per CDR3 protein results from TCRdb running MiXCR on the 5' RACE reads. The repertoire holds about 230,000 distinct CDR3 sequences, with 8.2% as singletons. This clonotype was seen only a few times. The antigen is unknown. The CDR3 is 15 amino acids. CDR1 is SGHTA, CDR2 FQGTGA, per germline. With 4 bases removed from V and 5 bases from J, the gap between germline ends came to 17 bases. This receptor was identified in a female donor with ankylosing spondylitis or in good health (not recorded which). Input material: blood, either unsorted or a sorted T cell fraction (not recorded which). This chain connects TRBV7-3 to TRBJ1-1; D remains ambiguous. DNA for the CDR3: TGTGCCAGCAGCTACCTAAACCTCGGTTGGACTGAAGCTTTCTTT. As protein: CASSYLNLGWTEAFF. Together with reference TRBV7-3 and TRBJ1-1, the CDR3 gives the full variable domain: GAGVSQTPSNKVTEKGKYVELRCDPISGHTALYWYRQSLGQGPEFLIYFQGTGAADDSGLPNDRFFAVRPEGSVSTLKIQRTERGDSAVYLCASSYLNLGWTEAFFGQGTRLTVV.